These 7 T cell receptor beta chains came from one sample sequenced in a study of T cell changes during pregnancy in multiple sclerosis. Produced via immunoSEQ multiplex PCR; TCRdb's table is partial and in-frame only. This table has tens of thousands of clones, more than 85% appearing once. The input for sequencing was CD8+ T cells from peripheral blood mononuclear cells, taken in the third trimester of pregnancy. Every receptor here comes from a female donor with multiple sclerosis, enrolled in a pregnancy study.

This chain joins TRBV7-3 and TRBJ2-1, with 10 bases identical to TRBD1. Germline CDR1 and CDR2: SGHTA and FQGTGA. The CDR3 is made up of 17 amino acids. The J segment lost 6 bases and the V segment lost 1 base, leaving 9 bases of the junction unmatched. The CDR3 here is CASSLIPGQGKFNEQFF. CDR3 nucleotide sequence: TGTGCCAGCAGCTTAATTCCGGGACAGGGGAAATTCAATGAGCAGTTCTTC. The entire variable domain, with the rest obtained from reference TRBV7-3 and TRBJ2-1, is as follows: GAGVSQTPSNKVTEKGKYVELRCDPISGHTALYWYRQSLGQGPEFLIYFQGTGAADDSGLPNDRFFAVRPEGSVSTLKIQRTERGDSAVYLCASSLIPGQGKFNEQFFGPGTRLTVL.

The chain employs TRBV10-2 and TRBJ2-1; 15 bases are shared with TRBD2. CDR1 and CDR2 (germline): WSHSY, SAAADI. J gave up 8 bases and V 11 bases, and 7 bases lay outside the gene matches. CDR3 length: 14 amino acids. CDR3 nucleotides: TGCGCCTCCAACGGACTAGCGGGGGGGCATGAGCAGTTCTTC. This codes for CASNGLAGGHEQFF.

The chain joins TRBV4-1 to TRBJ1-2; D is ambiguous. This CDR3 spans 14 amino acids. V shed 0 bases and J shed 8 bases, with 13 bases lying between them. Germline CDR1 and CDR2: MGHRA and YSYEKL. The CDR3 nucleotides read TGCGCCAGCAGCCAAGATCCTCCCCCGGGGGGCTACACCTTC. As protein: CASSQDPPPGGYTF.

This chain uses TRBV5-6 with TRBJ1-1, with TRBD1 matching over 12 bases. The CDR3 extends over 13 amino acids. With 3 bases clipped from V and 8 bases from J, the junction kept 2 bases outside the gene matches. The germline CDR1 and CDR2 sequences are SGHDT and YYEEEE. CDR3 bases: TGTGCCAGCAGCTGGGACAGGGGGCTGGAAGCTTTCTTT. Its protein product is CASSWDRGLEAFF.

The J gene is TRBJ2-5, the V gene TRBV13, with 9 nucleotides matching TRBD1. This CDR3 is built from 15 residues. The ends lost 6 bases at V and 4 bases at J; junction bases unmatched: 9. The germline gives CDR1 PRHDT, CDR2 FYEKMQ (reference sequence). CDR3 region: CASSPTGGPPETQYF. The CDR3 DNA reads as TGTGCCAGCAGTCCGACAGGGGGACCCCCAGAGACCCAGTACTTC. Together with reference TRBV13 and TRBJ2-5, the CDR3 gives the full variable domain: AAGVIQSPRHLIKEKRETATLKCYPIPRHDTVYWYQQGPGQDPQFLISFYEKMQSDKGSIPDRFSAQQFSDYHSELNMSSLELGDSALYFCASSPTGGPPETQYFGPGTRLLVL.

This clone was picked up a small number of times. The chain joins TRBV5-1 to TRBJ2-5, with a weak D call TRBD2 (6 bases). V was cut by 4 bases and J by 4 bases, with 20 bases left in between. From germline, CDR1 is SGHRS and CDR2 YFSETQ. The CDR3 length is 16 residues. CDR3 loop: CASSPHPEGRGETQYF. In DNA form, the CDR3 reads TGCGCCAGCAGCCCGCACCCGGAGGGCCGGGGAGAGACCCAGTACTTC.

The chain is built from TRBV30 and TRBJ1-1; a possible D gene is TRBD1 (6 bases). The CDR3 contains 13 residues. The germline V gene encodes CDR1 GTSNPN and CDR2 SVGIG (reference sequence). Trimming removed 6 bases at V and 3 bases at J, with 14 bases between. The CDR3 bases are TGTGCCTGCGAGACAGGAAACGACACTGAAGCTTTCTTT. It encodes CACETGNDTEAFF.